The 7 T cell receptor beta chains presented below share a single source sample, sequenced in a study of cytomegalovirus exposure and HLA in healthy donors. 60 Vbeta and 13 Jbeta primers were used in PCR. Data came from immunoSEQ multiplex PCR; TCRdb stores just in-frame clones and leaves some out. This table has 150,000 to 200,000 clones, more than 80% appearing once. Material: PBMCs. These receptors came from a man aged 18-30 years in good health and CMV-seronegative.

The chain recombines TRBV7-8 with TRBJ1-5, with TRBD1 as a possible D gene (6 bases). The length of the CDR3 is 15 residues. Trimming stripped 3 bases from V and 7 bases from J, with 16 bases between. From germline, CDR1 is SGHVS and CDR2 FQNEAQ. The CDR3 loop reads CASSFLTGPLQPQHF. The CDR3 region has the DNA TGTGCCAGCAGCTTCCTCACAGGGCCTCTACAGCCCCAGCATTTT.

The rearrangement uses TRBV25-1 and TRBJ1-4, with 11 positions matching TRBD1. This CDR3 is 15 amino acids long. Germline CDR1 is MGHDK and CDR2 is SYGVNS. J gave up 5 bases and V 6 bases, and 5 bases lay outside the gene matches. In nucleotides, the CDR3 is TGTGCCAGCAGCCTGAGGACAGGGGGCAATGAAAAACTGTTTTTT. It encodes CASSLRTGGNEKLFF.

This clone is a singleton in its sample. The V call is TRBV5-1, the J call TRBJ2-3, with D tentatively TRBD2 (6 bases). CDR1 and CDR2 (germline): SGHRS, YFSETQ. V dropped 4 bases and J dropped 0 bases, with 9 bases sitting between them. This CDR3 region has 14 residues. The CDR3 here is CASSPGTSTDTQYF. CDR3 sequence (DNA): TGCGCCAGCAGCCCCGGGACTAGCACAGATACGCAGTATTTT.

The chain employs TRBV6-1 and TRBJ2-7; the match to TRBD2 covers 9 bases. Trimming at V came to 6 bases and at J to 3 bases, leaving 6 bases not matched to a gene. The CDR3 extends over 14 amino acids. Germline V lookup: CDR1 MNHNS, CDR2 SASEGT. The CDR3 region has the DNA TGTGCCAGCAGCGTTAGCGGGGGACTCTACGAGCAGTACTTC. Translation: CASSVSGGLYEQYF.

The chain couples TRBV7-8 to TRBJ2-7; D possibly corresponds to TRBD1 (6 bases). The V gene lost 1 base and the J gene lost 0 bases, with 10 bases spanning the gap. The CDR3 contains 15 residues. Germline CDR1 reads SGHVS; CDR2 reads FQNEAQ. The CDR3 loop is CASSLVWDNSYEQYF. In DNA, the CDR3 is TGTGCCAGCAGCTTAGTCTGGGACAACTCCTACGAGCAGTACTTC.

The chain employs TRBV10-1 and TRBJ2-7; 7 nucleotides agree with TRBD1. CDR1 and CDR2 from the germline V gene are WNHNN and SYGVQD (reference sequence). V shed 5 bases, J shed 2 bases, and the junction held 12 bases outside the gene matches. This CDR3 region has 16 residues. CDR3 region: CASSYLRDSGTYEQYF. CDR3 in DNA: TGCGCCAGCAGTTACCTCCGGGACAGTGGAACCTACGAGCAGTACTTC.

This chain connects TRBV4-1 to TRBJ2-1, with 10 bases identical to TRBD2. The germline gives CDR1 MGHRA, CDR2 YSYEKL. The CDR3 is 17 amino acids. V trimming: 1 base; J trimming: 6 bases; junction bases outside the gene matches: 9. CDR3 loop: CASSQVLRLAGVNEQFF. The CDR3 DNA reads TGCGCCAGCAGCCAAGTTCTCCGGCTAGCGGGAGTCAATGAGCAGTTCTTC.